This T cell receptor beta chain derives from a study of cytomegalovirus exposure and HLA in healthy donors. Study overall: The Caucasian-associated ancestry cluster contained 81% of the approximately 430 genotyped donors.

CDR3 length equals 15 residues. Between the trimmed V and J ends, which lost 4 bases and 1 base, there was a span of 11 bases. The V gene's germline CDR1 is SGHTS and CDR2 YDEGEE. Healthy donors of bone marrow made up the group. The PCR employed 60 Vbeta primers together with 13 Jbeta primers. The table came from immunoSEQ multiplex PCR; TCRdb's copy has only in-frame clones and leaves some out. The sample has about 140,000 clones, approximately 80% seen once; the top ten hold approximately 14%. As concerns this clone: No antigen is known for it.

Notes on the study in general: When analyzed later, a missense DCLRE1C variant was found to be linked to TCR beta V- and J-gene trimming. Many donors shared some public TCRs, even though most TCR sequences were rare.

The sequence came from a middle-aged woman in good health and CMV-seronegative. The material sequenced was PBMCs. The rearrangement uses TRBV5-8 and TRBJ2-2; no firm D call. DNA of the CDR3: TGTGCCAGCAGCCCATTACCAGGGAACACCGGGGAGCTGTTTTTT. Its protein product is CASSPLPGNTGELFF.